This is a list of T cell receptor beta chains from one sample in a study of blood T cell repertoires in COVID-19. Sequenced by immunoSEQ multiplex PCR; TCRdb stores in-frame clones only, minus some. The data show 200,000 to 250,000 clones, more than 65% seen once. Sequenced sample: peripheral blood. Source of these receptors: a woman aged 40-49 years with active or convalescent COVID-19. CDR3s include the opening cysteine and the closing phenylalanine or tryptophan. D genes are given only for firm matches. Not every row has a clone size; where given, it reads once, few, many or a size class.

v_gene,len,j_gene,d_gene,abundance,CDR3nt,CDR3aa
TRBV3-1/TRBV3-2,14,TRBJ1-6,TRBD1,many,TGTGCCAGCAGCCGTGGACAGGGACATTCACCCCTCCACTTT,CASSRGQGHSPLHF
TRBV19,11,TRBJ2-7,TRBD1,.,TGTGCCAGTAGGGACAGGTACGAGCAGTACTTC,CASRDRYEQYF
TRBV3-1/TRBV3-2,16,TRBJ2-5,TRBD2,once,TGTGCCAGCAGCCGACCTGGGCCTAGCGGGCGGAAGACCCAGTACTTC,CASSRPGPSGRKTQYF
TRBV7-2,16,TRBJ2-1,TRBD1,.,TGTGCCAGCAGCCGCGGGACAGGGCTCTCCTACAATGAGCAGTTCTTC,CASSRGTGLSYNEQFF
TRBV27,15,TRBJ1-6,TRBD1,.,TGTGCCAGCAGAAAGGACAGGGGGTGGAATTCACCCCTCCACTTT,CASRKDRGWNSPLHF
TRBV9,17,TRBJ2-1,TRBD2,.,TGTGCCAGCAGCTCTCCCCGAGGATGGGAGGGCTACAATGAGCAGTTCTTC,CASSSPRGWEGYNEQFF
TRBV9,16,TRBJ1-2,.,.,TGTGCCAGCAGCGTAGGGCCAGGCCGCTCTAACTATGGCTACACCTTC,CASSVGPGRSNYGYTF
TRBV5-4,13,TRBJ1-2,TRBD1,.,TGTGCCAGCAGCTTGCAACAGGGGGAAGGCTACACCTTC,CASSLQQGEGYTF
TRBV4-2,18,TRBJ2-3,.,.,TGTGCCAGCAGCCAACCACCCAATCCAGGGAGGAGCACAGATACGCAGTATTTT,CASSQPPNPGRSTDTQYF
TRBV2,12,TRBJ1-1,.,once,TGTGCCAGCAGTCCCAGACAGGCGGAAGCTTTCTTT,CASSPRQAEAFF
TRBV5-1,15,TRBJ2-2,.,once,TGCGCCAGCAGCTTCTCCGGGTCTTCCACCGAGGAGCTGTTTTTT,CASSFSGSSTEELFF
TRBV19,15,TRBJ1-2,TRBD1,.,TGTGCCAGTAGTATCACGAAGGGGGCCCCCTATGGCTACACCTTC,CASSITKGAPYGYTF
TRBV30,13,TRBJ1-5,.,.,TGTGCCTGGAGTCCGGGGGGCAATCAGCCCCAGCATTTT,CAWSPGGNQPQHF
TRBV19,18,TRBJ2-6,TRBD1,.,TGTGCCAGTAGTCGCCCCGGGACAGGGACCTCTGGGGCCAACGTCCTGACTTTC,CASSRPGTGTSGANVLTF
TRBV19,13,TRBJ1-1,TRBD1,.,TGTGCCAGTAGTCGGAGACAGGGCACTGAAGCTTTCTTT,CASSRRQGTEAFF
TRBV5-1,15,TRBJ2-3,TRBD1,.,TGCGCCAGCAGCCCCGGACAGGCCAGCACAGATACGCAGTATTTT,CASSPGQASTDTQYF
TRBV28,13,TRBJ1-1,.,.,TGTGCCAGCAGTTTCGGGTATGTCACTGAAGCTTTCTTT,CASSFGYVTEAFF
TRBV3-1/TRBV3-2,16,TRBJ2-1,TRBD2,.,TGTGCCAGCAGCCCCTTTGGCGGGGGGCCGTACAATGAGCAGTTCTTC,CASSPFGGGPYNEQFF
TRBV5-1,13,TRBJ1-1,.,.,TGCGCCAGCAGCAAGCAGGCGAACACTGAAGCTTTCTTT,CASSKQANTEAFF
TRBV7-9,19,TRBJ1-5,TRBD1,.,TGTGCCAGCAGCGATAAAAGTTCAGGGGGCTATAGGAGCAATCAGCCCCAGCATTTT,CASSDKSSGGYRSNQPQHF